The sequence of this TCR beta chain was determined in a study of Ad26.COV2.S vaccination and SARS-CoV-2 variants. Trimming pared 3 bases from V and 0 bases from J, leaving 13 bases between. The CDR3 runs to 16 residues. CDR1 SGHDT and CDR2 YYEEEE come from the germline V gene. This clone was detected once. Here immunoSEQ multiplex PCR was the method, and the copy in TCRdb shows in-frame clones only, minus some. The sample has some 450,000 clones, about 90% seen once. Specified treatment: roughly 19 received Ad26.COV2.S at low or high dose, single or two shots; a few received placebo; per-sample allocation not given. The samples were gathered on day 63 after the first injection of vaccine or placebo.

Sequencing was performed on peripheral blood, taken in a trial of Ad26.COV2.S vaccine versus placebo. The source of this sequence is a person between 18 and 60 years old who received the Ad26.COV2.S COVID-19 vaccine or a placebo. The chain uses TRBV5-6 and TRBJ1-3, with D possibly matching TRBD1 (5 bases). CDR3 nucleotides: TGTGCCAGCAGCTCCTCGGATGGGGGCTCTGGAAACACCATATATTTT. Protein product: CASSSSDGGSGNTIYF.